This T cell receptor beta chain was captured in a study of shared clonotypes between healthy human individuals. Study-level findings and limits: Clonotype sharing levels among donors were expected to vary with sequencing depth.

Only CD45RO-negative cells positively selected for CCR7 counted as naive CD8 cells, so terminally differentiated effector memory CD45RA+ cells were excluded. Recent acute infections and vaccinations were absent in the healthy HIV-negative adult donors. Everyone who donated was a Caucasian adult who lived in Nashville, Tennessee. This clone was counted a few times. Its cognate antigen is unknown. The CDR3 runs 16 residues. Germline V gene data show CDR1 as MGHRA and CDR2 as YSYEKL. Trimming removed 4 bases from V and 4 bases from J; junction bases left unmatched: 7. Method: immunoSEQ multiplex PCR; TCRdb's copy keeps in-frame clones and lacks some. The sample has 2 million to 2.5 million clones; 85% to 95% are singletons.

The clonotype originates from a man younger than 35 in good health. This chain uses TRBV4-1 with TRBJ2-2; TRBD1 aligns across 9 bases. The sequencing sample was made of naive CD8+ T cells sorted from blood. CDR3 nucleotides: TGCGCCAGCAGCCGTACCGGGACAGGGTTCACCGGGGAGCTGTTTTTT. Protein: CASSRTGTGFTGELFF.